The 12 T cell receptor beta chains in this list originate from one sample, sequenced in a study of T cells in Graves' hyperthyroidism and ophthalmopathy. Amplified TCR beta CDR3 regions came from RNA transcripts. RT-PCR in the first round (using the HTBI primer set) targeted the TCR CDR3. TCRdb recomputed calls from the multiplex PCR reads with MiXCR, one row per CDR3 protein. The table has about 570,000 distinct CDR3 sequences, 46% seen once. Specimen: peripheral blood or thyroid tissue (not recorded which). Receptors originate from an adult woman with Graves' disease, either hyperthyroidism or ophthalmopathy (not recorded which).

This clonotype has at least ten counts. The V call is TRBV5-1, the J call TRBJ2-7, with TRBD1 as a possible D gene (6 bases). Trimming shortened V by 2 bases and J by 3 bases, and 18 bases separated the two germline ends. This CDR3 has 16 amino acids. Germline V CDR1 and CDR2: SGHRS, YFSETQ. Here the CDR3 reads CASSFGQIITGYEQYF. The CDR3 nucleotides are TGCGCCAGCAGCTTCGGACAGATCATTACAGGCTACGAGCAGTACTTC.

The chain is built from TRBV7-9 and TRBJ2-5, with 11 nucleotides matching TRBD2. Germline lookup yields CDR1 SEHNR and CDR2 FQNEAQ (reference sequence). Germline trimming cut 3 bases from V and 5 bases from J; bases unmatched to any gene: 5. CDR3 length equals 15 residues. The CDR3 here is CASSFNLAGGETQYF. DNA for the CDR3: TGTGCCAGCAGCTTTAACTTAGCGGGAGGGGAGACCCAGTACTTC.

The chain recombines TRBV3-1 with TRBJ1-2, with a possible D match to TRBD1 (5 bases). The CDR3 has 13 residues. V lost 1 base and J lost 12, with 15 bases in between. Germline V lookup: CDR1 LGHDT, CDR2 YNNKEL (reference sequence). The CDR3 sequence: CASSQGLQGGHTF. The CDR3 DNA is TGTGCCAGCAGCCAAGGTCTTCAGGGTGGACACACCTTC.

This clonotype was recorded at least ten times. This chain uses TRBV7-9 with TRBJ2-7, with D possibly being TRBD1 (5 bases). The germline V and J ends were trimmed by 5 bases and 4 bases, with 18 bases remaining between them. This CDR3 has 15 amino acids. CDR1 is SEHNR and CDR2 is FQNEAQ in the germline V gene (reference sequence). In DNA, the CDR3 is TGTGCCAGCAGCCTAAGACAGCAACTCTCATACGAGCAGTACTTC. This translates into CASSLRQQLSYEQYF.

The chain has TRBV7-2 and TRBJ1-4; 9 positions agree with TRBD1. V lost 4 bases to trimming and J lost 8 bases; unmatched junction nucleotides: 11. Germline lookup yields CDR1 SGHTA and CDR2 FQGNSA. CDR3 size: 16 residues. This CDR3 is CASSSLPGQGYEKLFF. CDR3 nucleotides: TGTGCCAGCAGCTCCCTCCCGGGACAGGGTTACGAAAAACTGTTTTTT. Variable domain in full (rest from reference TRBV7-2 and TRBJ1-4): GAGVSQSPSNKVTEKGKDVELRCDPISGHTALYWYRQSLGQGLEFLIYFQGNSAPDKSGLPSDRFSAERTGGSVSTLTIQRTQQEDSAVYLCASSSLPGQGYEKLFFGSGTQLSVL.

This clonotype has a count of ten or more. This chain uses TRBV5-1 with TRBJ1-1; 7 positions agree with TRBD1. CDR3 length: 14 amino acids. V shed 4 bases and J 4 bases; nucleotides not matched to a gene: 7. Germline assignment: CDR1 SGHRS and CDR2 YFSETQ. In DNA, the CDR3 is TGCGCCAGCAGCGTTGACAGGGAGGGCACTGAAGCTTTCTTT. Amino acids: CASSVDREGTEAFF.

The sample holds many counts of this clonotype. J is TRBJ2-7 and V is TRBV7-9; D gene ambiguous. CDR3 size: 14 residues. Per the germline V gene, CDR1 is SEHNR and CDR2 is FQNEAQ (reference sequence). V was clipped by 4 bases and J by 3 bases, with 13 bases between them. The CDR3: CASSSDGKIYEQYF. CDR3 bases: TGTGCCAGCAGCTCGGACGGAAAGATCTACGAGCAGTACTTC.

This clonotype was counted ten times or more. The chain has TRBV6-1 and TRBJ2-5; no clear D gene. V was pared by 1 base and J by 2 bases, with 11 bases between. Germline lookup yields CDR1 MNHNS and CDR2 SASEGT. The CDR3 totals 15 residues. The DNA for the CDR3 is TGTGCCAGCAGTGAAGGTGTGACGGTACAAGAGACCCAGTACTTC. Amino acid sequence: CASSEGVTVQETQYF.

The CDR3: CASSTQGRETQYF. For the CDR3, the DNA is TGTGCCAGCAGCACCCAGGGCCGAGAGACCCAGTACTTC. The J gene is TRBJ2-5, the V gene TRBV12-3 or TRBV12-4, with a tentative D call TRBD1 (5 bases). CDR3 size: 13 residues. Trimming removed 6 bases at V and 4 bases at J, with 12 bases between.

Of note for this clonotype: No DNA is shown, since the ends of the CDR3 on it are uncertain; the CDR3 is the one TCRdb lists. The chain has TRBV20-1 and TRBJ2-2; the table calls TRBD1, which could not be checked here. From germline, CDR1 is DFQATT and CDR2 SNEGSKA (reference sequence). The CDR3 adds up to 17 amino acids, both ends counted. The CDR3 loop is CSASVPRGGRRSGSCFF.

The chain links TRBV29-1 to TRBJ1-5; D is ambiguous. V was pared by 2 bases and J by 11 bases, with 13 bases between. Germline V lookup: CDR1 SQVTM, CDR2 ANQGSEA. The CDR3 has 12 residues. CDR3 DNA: TGCAGCGTTGAACTTCTGGGTGGTTCCCAGCATTTT. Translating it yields CSVELLGGSQHF.

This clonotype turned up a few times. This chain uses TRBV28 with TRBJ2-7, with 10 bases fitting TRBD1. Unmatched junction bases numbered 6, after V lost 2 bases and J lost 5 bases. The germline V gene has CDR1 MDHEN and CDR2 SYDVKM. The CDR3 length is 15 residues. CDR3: CASSLAPGQGHEQYF. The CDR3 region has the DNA TGTGCCAGCAGTTTAGCCCCGGGACAGGGGCACGAGCAGTACTTC.